This TCR beta chain was observed in a study of CD8 T cells in ankylosing spondylitis. Whole-study results and caveats: As reported, disease-linked clones showed significant enrichment in matched ankylosing spondylitis synovial fluid.

TCRdb redid the calling of the 5' RACE reads with MiXCR, one entry per CDR3 protein. The sample has approximately 220,000 distinct CDR3 sequences, around 24% seen once. The CDR3 is 13 amino acids. The V gene lost 2 bases and the J gene lost 1 base, with 5 bases spanning the gap. As to this clonotype: The antigen is unknown.

The sample comprised blood, either unsorted or a sorted T cell fraction (not recorded which). This chain uses TRBV12-3 or TRBV12-4 with TRBJ2-5; D unresolved. The receptor comes from a male donor with ankylosing spondylitis or in good health (not recorded which). The CDR3 DNA reads TGTGCCAGCAGTTTATGGTCCCAAGAGACCCAGTACTTC. It encodes CASSLWSQETQYF.